The table lists the clone carrying this T cell receptor (beta chain) with a few counts. What it recognizes is unknown. This CDR3 is 13 amino acids long. CDR1 is SGHNT and CDR2 is YYREEE in the germline V gene (reference sequence). V shed 9 bases and J shed 1 base, with 13 bases lying between them. This specimen belongs to a study of beta chain features in type 1 diabetes. Study-wide background: Researchers looked at 95 million to 140 million sorted cells across all samples. Findings of the study overall: In every one of the four CD4+ subsets, TCRB CDR3s were moderately but significantly shorter in Type 1 diabetes patients. Type 1 diabetes patients had fewer VDJ junction insertions and more deletions.

CD4+ naive, central memory, regulatory and stem cell-like memory cells were sorted via CD45RO/CCR7/CD25/CD127/CD95/CD27. The entirety of the isolated RNA underwent reverse transcription, so expressed TCRB transcripts were sequenced. The protocol was immunoSEQ multiplex PCR, while the TCRdb copy is restricted to in-frame clones and leaves out a portion. The sample records some 270,000 clones, approximately 11% being singletons. The chain couples TRBV5-4 to TRBJ1-1; unclear D gene. What was sequenced was naive CD4+ T cells from blood. This clonotype originated in a man in his thirties or forties with type 1 diabetes. CDR3 in DNA: TGTGCCATCTCGGCGGGCAGGAACACTGAAGCTTTCTTT. Translation gives CAISAGRNTEAFF.